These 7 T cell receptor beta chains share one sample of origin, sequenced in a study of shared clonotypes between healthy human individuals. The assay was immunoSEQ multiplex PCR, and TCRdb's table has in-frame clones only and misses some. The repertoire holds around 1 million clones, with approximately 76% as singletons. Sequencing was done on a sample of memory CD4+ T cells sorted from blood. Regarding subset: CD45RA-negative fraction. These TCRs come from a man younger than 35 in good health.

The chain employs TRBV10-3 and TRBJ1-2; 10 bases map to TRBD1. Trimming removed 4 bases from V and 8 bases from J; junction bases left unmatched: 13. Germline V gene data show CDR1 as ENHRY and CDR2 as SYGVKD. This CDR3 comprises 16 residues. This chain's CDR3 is CAISGAGTGVNRGYTF. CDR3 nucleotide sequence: TGTGCCATCAGTGGGGCTGGGACAGGGGTGAATCGAGGCTACACCTTC.

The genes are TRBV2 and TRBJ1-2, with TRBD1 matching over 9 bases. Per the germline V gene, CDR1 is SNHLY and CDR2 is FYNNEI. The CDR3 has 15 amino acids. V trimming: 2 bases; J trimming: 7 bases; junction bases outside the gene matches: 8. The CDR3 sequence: CASSERGQGMGGYTF. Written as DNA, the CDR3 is TGTGCCAGCAGTGAAAGGGGACAGGGTATGGGTGGCTACACCTTC.

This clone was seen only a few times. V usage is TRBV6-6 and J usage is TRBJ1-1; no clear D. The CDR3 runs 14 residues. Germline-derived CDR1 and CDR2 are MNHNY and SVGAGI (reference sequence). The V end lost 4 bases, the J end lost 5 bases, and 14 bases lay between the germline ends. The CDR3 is CASSLSVGRTEAFF. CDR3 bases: TGTGCCAGCAGTTTATCAGTTGGACGGACTGAAGCTTTCTTT.

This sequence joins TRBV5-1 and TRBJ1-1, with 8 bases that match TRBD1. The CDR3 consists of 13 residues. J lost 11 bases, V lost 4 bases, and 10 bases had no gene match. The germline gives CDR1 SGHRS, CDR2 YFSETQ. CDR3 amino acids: CASSGDGTGWAFF. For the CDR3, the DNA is TGCGCCAGCAGCGGGGATGGGACAGGCTGGGCTTTCTTT.

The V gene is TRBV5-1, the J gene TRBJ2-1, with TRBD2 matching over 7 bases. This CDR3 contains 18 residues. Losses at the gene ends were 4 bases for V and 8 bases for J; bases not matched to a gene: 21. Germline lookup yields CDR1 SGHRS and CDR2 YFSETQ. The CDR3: CASSLRGAVGLPYDEQFF. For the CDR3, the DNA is TGCGCCAGCAGCCTGAGAGGGGCGGTGGGACTACCCTATGATGAGCAGTTCTTC.

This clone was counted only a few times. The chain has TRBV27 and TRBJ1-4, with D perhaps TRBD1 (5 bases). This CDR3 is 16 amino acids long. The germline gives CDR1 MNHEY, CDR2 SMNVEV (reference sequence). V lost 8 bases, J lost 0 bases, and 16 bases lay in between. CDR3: CASLPLGDPTNEKLFF. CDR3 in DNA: TGTGCCAGCCTACCTCTCGGGGACCCAACTAATGAAAAACTGTTTTTT.

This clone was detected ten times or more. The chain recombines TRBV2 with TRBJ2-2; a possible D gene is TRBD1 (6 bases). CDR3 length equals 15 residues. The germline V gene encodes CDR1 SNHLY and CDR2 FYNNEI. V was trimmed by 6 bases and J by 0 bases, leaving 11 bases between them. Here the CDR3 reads CASRGGAANTGELFF. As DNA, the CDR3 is TGTGCCAGCAGAGGGGGAGCTGCGAACACCGGGGAGCTGTTTTTT.